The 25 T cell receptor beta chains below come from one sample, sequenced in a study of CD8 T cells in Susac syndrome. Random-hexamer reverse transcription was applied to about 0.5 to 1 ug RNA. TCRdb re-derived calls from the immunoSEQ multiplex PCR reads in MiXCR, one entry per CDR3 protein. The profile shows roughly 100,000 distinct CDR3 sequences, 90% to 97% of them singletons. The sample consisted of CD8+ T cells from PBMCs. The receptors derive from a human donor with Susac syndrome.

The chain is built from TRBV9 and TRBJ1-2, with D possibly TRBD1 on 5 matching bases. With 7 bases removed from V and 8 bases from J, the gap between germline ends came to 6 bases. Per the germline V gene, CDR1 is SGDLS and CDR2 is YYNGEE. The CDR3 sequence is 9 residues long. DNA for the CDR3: TGTGCCAGCGGGGACGGCTACACCTTC. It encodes CASGDGYTF. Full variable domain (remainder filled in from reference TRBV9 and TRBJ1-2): DSGVTQTPKHLITATGQRVTLRCSPRSGDLSVYWYQQSLDQGLQFLIQYYNGEERAKGNILERFSAQQFPDLHSELNLSSLELGDSALYFCASGDGYTFGSGTRLTVV.

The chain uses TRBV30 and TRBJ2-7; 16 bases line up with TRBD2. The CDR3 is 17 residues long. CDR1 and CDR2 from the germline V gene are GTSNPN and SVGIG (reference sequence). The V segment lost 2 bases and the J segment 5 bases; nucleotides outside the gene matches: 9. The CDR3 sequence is CAWSLGTSGGAVDEQYF. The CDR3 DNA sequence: TGTGCCTGGAGTCTAGGGACTAGCGGGGGGGCCGTGGACGAGCAGTACTTC.

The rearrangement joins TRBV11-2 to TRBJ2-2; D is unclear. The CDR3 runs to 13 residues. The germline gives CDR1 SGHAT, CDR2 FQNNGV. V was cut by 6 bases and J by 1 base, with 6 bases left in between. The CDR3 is CASRDVNTGELFF. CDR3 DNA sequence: TGTGCCAGCAGGGACGTGAACACCGGGGAGCTGTTTTTT.

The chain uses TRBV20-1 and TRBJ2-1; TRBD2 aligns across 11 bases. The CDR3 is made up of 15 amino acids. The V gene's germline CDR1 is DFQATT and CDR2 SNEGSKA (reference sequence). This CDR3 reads CSAGTSGGNYNEQFF. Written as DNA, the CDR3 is TGCAGCGCTGGTACTAGCGGGGGAAACTACAATGAGCAGTTCTTC.

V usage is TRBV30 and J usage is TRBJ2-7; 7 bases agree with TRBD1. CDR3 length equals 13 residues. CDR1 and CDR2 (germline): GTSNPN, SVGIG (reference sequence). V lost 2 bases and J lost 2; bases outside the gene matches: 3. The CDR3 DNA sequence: TGTGCCTGGAGTCCTGGGACAGCCTACGAGCAGTACTTC. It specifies CAWSPGTAYEQYF.

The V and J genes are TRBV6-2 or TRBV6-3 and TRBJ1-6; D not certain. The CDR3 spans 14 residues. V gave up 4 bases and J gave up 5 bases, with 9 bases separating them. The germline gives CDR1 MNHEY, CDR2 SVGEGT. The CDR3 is CASSSPTDNSPLHF. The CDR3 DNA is TGTGCCAGCAGTTCTCCGACGGATAATTCACCCCTCCACTTT.

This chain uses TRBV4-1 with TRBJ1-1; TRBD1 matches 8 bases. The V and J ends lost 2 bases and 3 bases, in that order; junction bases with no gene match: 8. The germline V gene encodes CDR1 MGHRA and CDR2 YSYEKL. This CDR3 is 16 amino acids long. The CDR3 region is CASSQLKTGADTEAFF. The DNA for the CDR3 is TGCGCCAGCAGCCAACTCAAGACAGGGGCGGACACTGAAGCTTTCTTT.

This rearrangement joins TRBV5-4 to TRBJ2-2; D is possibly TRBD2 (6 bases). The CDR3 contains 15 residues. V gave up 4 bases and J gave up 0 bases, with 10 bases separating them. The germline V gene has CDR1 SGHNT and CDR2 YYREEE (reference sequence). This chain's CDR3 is CASSPAGTNTGELFF. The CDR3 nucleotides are TGTGCCAGCAGCCCCGCGGGGACGAACACCGGGGAGCTGTTTTTT. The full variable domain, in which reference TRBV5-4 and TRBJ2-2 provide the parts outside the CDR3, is ETGVTQSPTHLIKTRGQQVTLRCSSQSGHNTVSWYQQALGQGPQFIFQYYREEENGRGNFPPRFSGLQFPNYSSELNVNALELDDSALYLCASSPAGTNTGELFFGEGSRLTVL.

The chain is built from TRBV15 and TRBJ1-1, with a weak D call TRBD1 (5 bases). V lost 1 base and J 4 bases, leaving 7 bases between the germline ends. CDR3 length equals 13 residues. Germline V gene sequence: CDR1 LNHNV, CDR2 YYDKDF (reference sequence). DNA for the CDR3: TGTGCCACCAGCAGAGCCGGGGGCACTGAAGCTTTCTTT. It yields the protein CATSRAGGTEAFF.

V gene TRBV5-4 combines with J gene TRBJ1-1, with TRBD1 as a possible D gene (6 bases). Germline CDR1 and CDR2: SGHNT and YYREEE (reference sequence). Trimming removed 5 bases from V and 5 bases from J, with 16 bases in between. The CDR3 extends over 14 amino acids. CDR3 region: CASRLRGAVTEAFF. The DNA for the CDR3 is TGTGCCAGCAGACTACGGGGGGCCGTGACTGAAGCTTTCTTT.

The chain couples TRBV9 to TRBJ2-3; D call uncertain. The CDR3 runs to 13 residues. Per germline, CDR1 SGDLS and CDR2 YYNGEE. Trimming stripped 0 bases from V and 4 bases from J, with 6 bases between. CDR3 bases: TGTGCCAGCAGCGTAGAGGGTGCAGATACGCAGTATTTT. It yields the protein CASSVEGADTQYF.

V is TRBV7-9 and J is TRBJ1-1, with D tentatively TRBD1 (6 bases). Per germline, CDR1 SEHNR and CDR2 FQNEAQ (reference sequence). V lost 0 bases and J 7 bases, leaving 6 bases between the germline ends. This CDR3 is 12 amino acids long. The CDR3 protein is CASSLADSEAFF. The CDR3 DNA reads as TGTGCCAGCAGCTTAGCGGACAGTGAAGCTTTCTTT.

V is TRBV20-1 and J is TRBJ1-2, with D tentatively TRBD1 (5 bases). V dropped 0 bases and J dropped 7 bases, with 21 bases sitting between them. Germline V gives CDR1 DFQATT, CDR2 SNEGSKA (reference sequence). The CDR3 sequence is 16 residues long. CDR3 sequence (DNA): TGCAGTGCTAGAGATGGGGGGTACTCCGACGTGGGTGGCTACACCTTC. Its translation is CSARDGGYSDVGGYTF.

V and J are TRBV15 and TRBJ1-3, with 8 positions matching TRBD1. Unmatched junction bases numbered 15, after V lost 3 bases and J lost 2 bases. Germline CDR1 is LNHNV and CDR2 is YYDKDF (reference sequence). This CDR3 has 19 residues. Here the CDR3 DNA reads TGTGCCACCAGCAGGCACTCTCCACAGGGGGAATCTGCTGGAAACACCATATATTTT. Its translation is CATSRHSPQGESAGNTIYF.

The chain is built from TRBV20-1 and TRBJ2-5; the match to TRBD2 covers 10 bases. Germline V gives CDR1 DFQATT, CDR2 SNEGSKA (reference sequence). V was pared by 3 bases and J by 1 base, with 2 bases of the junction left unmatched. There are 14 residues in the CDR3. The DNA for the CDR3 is TGCAGTGCTAGCGGACTAGCGGCCCAAGAGACCCAGTACTTC. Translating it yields CSASGLAAQETQYF.

CDR3 residues: CASGTGSTDTQYF. For the CDR3, the DNA is TGTGCTAGTGGGACAGGGAGCACAGATACGCAGTATTTT. The rearrangement joins TRBV12-5 to TRBJ2-3; 7 bases are a match to TRBD1. Germline CDR1 LGHNT, CDR2 FRNRAP. There are 13 residues in the CDR3. Trimming removed 6 bases from V and 0 bases from J; junction bases left unmatched: 0.

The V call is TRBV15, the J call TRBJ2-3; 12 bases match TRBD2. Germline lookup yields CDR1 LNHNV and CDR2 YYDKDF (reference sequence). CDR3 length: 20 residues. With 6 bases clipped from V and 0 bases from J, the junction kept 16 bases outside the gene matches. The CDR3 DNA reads TGTGCCACCAGACCGCCGGGACTAGCGGGTTCCTTTCCTAGCACAGATACGCAGTATTTT. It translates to CATRPPGLAGSFPSTDTQYF.

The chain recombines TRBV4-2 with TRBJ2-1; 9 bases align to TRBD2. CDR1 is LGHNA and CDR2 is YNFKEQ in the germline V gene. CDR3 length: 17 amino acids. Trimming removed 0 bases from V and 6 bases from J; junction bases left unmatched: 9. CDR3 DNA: TGTGCCAGCAGCCAAGATCTGGGTAGCGGGGGTAGCAATGAGCAGTTCTTC. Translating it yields CASSQDLGSGGSNEQFF.

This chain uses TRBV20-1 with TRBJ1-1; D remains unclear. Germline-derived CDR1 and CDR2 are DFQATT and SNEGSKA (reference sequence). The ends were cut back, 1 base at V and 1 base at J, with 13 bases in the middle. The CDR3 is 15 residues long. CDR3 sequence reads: CSARGAGSSNTEAFF. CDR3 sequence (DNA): TGCAGTGCTAGAGGCGCGGGATCATCGAACACTGAAGCTTTCTTT.

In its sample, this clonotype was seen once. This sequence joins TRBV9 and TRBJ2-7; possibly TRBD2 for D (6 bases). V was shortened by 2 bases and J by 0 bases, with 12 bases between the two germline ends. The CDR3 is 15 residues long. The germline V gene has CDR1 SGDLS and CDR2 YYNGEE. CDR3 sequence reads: CASSVGIGGSYEQYF. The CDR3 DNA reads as TGTGCCAGCAGCGTTGGCATCGGGGGCTCCTACGAGCAGTACTTC.

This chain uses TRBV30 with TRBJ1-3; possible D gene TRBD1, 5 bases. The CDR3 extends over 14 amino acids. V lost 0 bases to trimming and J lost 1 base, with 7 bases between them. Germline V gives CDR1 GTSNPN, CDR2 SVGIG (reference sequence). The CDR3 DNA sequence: TGTGCCTGGAGTGTAGAGGGGTCTGGAAACACCATATATTTT. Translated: CAWSVEGSGNTIYF.

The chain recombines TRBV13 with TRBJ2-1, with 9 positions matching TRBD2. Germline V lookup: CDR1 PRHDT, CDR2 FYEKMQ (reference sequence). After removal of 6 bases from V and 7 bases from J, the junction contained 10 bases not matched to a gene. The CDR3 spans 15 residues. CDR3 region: CASRPTSGPSNEQFF. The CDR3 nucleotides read TGTGCCAGCAGGCCCACTAGCGGGCCCTCTAATGAGCAGTTCTTC.

CDR3 bases: TGTGCCGGGGGGACAGGGCATCAGCCCCAGCATTTT. As protein: CAGGTGHQPQHF. The chain couples TRBV30 to TRBJ1-5; 9 nucleotides agree with TRBD1. V shed 8 bases and J 5 bases; nucleotides not matched to a gene: 4. The CDR3 consists of 12 residues. Germline V gene sequence: CDR1 GTSNPN, CDR2 SVGIG (reference sequence).

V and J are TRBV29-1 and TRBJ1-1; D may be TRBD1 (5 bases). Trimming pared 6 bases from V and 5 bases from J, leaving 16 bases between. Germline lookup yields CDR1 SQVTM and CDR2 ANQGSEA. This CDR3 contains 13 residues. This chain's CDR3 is CSVQATGGTEAFF. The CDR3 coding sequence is TGCAGCGTACAGGCCACTGGGGGAACTGAAGCTTTCTTT.

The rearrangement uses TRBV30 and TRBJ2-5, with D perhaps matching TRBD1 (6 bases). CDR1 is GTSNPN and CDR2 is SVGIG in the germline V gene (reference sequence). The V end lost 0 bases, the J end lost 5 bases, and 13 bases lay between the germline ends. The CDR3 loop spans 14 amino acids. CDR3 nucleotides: TGTGCCTGGAGTGTACCTGGGGGCTGGGAGACCCAGTACTTC. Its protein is CAWSVPGGWETQYF.